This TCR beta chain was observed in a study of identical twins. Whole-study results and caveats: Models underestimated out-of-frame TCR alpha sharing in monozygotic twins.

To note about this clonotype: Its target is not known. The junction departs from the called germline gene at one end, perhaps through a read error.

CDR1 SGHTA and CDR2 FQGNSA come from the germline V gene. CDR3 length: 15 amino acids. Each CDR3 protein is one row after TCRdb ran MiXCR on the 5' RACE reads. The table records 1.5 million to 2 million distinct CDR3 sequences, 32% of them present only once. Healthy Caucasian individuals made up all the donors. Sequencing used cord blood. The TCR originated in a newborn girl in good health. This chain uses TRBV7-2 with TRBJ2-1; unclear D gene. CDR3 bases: TGTGCCAGCAGCCCCGCCGCCGACTCCTACAGTGAGCAGTTCTTC. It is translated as CASSPAADSYSEQFF.